This TCR beta chain was documented in a study of shared clonotypes between healthy human individuals. CDR1 is MNHEY, CDR2 SVGAGI, per germline. J lost 8 bases, V lost 0 bases, and 10 bases had no gene match. CDR3 length equals 16 residues. Some clones are missing from TCRdb's copy, which holds only in-frame ones; the method was immunoSEQ multiplex PCR. Of about 2 million clones in the sample, approximately 94% were seen once. Naive-designated CD8 cells lacked CD45RO, were positively enriched for CCR7, and omitted terminally differentiated effector memory CD45RA+ cells. Sequencing was carried out using naive CD8+ T cells sorted from blood. This rearrangement joins TRBV6-5 to TRBJ1-2; 9 nucleotides line up with TRBD1. The clonotype originates from a man aged 18-30 years in good health. CDR3 bases: TGTGCCAGCAGTTACTCGAGGGACAGGGCCTTGGAAGGCTACACCTTC. Its protein is CASSYSRDRALEGYTF.